Listed below are T cell receptor beta chains from one sample, sequenced in a study of blood T cell repertoires in COVID-19. TCRdb's copy holds only in-frame clones and misses some; the assay was immunoSEQ multiplex PCR. This repertoire shows 55,000 to 65,000 clones, under 85% found once; its top ten account for roughly 3.2%. Sequencing was performed on peripheral blood. The receptor set was obtained from a man aged 60 to 69 with acute or convalescent COVID-19. The CDR3 runs from the conserved cysteine through the conserved F or W. D genes are given only for firm matches. Size is stated for part of the rows, as once, few or many counts, or as a class when the clone is expanded.

d_call	j_call	v_call	clone_size	cdr3_nt	cdr3_aa
-	TRBJ2-2	TRBV7-3	-	TGTGCCAGCAGCTTAATGGGCACTGCACAGAACACCGGGGAGCTGTTTTTT	CASSLMGTAQNTGELFF
-	TRBJ2-3	TRBV7-2	-	TGTGCCAGCAGCTTAAGGAGCCCAGATACGCAGTATTTT	CASSLRSPDTQYF
TRBD2	TRBJ2-2	TRBV5-1	-	TGCGCCAGCAGCCCATTTAGCGGGGGGGCCCGCACCGGGGAGCTGTTTTTT	CASSPFSGGARTGELFF
-	TRBJ2-2	TRBV9	-	TGTGCCAGCAGCTGGGGGGAAGTGTACACCGGGGAGCTGTTTTTT	CASSWGEVYTGELFF
-	TRBJ1-1	TRBV14	few	TGTGCCAGCAGCCAAGTAGCAGGGGCGAACACTGAAGCTTTCTTT	CASSQVAGANTEAFF
-	TRBJ1-4	TRBV5-1	-	TGCGCCAGCAGCTTGGACAGCCGTAATGAAAAACTGTTTTTT	CASSLDSRNEKLFF
-	TRBJ1-2	TRBV28	-	TGTGCCAGCAGTTTGGGGGGAGTATCCAACTATGGCTACACCTTC	CASSLGGVSNYGYTF
TRBD1	TRBJ1-1	TRBV5-5	-	TGTGCCAGCAGCTTGCGCACAGGGGGGCAGAGGAATGCTTTCTTT	CASSLRTGGQRNAFF
-	TRBJ2-2	TRBV2	-	TGTGCCAGCAGTCCCACTAGGGTAGAGAACACCGGGGAGCTGTTTTTT	CASSPTRVENTGELFF
-	TRBJ1-1	TRBV5-1	once	TGCGCCAGCAGCTTGTTGGGGGCGGGCACTGAAGCTTTCTTT	CASSLLGAGTEAFF
-	TRBJ2-7	TRBV2	few	TGTGCCAGCAGTGGGCCCGGTAACGGAGTAGAGCAGTACTTC	CASSGPGNGVEQYF
-	TRBJ1-2	TRBV19	-	TGTGCCAGTAGTATGAAAGGGGCGGGATATGGCTACACCTTC	CASSMKGAGYGYTF
TRBD1	TRBJ2-2	TRBV24-1	-	TGTGCCACCACACCGGGACAGGGGTACACCGGGGAGCTGTTTTTT	CATTPGQGYTGELFF
-	TRBJ1-1	TRBV11-2	-	TGTGCCAGCAGCTTAGCCTCCCCCGGACTGACGGCTTTCTTT	CASSLASPGLTAFF
-	TRBJ2-7	TRBV7-3	-	TGTGCCAGCAGCCAGGCAGGACAAGGTTACGAGCAGTACTTC	CASSQAGQGYEQYF
TRBD2	TRBJ2-2	TRBV7-9	few	TGTGCCAGCAGCTTAGTCGGGAGGGTCACCGGGGAGCTGTTTTTT	CASSLVGRVTGELFF
-	TRBJ1-4	TRBV6-1	-	TGTGCCAGCAGTGATAACAGGGATGAAAAACTGTTTTTT	CASSDNRDEKLFF
-	TRBJ1-5	TRBV21-1	-	TGTGCCAGCAGCAAAGTCCCTAAAGCTCTACAGGGAAATAGCAATCAGCCCCAGCATTTT	CASSKVPKALQGNSNQPQHF
TRBD1	TRBJ1-1	TRBV6-5	-	TGTGCCACCGAACAGACAGGGGACACTGAAGCTTTCTTT	CATEQTGDTEAFF
-	TRBJ2-7	TRBV7-9	-	TGTGCCAGCAGCTCCCACAATTCCTACGAGCAGTACTTC	CASSSHNSYEQYF
TRBD1	TRBJ2-3	TRBV6-5	-	TGTGCCGTAGAGAAGGGGGCGACGACAGATACGCAGTATTTT	CAVEKGATTDTQYF
-	TRBJ1-5	TRBV5-1	once	TGCGCCAGCAGCATCGGGGGATACGGCAATCAGCCCCAGCATTTT	CASSIGGYGNQPQHF
TRBD1	TRBJ2-5	TRBV19	-	TGTGCCAGTCAGGACAGGGCCTACCAAGAGACCCAGTACTTC	CASQDRAYQETQYF
TRBD2	TRBJ2-5	TRBV7-8	once	TGTGCCAGCAGCCCTATCTCTAGCGGGGGGGCCTGGGAGACCCAGTACTTC	CASSPISSGGAWETQYF
TRBD1	TRBJ1-4	TRBV18	-	TGTGCCAGCTCACTCTCGGCCGGGACAGGTGACGAAAAACTGTTTTTT	CASSLSAGTGDEKLFF
TRBD1	TRBJ1-1	TRBV5-1	-	TGCGCCAGCGCCCCCCACGGGACAGGGGCCACTGAAGCTTTCTTT	CASAPHGTGATEAFF
-	TRBJ1-1	TRBV7-2	few	TGTGCCAGCAGCTTAGATCCCGGTGAGATAAGGCGGGCTTTCTTT	CASSLDPGEIRRAFF
-	TRBJ2-4	TRBV6-1	few	TGTGCCAGCAGTGACACGGGGGGCGGAAGCAAAAACATTCAGTACTTC	CASSDTGGGSKNIQYF
TRBD1	TRBJ1-2	TRBV19	-	TGTGCCAGTAGTATCGTTGGGACAGGGACTTGGGGCTACACCTTC	CASSIVGTGTWGYTF
-	TRBJ1-1	TRBV12-5	-	TGTGCTAGTGGTCCTCCGGGGAACACTGAAGCTTTCTTT	CASGPPGNTEAFF
TRBD1	TRBJ1-1	TRBV7-9	-	TGTGCCAGCAGCTTTGGGACAGTGGGCACTGAAGCTTTCTTT	CASSFGTVGTEAFF
-	TRBJ1-1	TRBV28	-	TGTGCCAGCAGTGACCTCGGGACTGGCCCTGAAGCTTTCTTT	CASSDLGTGPEAFF
-	TRBJ1-2	TRBV12-3/TRBV12-4	-	TGTGCCAGCAGTCCAGGGAATGACTATGGCTACACCTTC	CASSPGNDYGYTF
-	TRBJ2-4	TRBV7-2	-	TGTGCCAGCAGCCCTCGGGGACATTCAATGGGGATAGCCAAAAACATTCAGTACTTC	CASSPRGHSMGIAKNIQYF
TRBD1	TRBJ2-5	TRBV30	-	TGTGCCTGGAGCCCAGGGGGTATTCGAGAGACCCAGTACTTC	CAWSPGGIRETQYF
-	TRBJ2-3	TRBV10-2	-	TGCGCCAGCAGACCGACTCAAGCAATGATAGATACGCAGTATTTT	CASRPTQAMIDTQYF
TRBD2	TRBJ2-5	TRBV2	-	TGTGCCTCCCAGATATCGGCTAGCGGGGGGATCGCCCAAGAGACCCAGTACTTC	CASQISASGGIAQETQYF
-	TRBJ2-5	TRBV5-1	-	TGCGCCAGCTCAACCGGGGCGGGGGAGACCCAGTACTTC	CASSTGAGETQYF
TRBD1	TRBJ1-1	TRBV19	few	TGTGCCAGACCCCGGCAGGGGGCGGGCACTGAAGCTTTCTTT	CARPRQGAGTEAFF
TRBD2	TRBJ2-1	TRBV30	once	TGTGCCTGGAGTGGACTAGCAATCGACAATGAGCAGTTCTTC	CAWSGLAIDNEQFF
-	TRBJ1-5	TRBV19	few	TGTGCCAGTAGTATAGGTAGAGATCAGCCCCAGCATTTT	CASSIGRDQPQHF
-	TRBJ1-3	TRBV6-5	-	TGTGCCAGCAGTTACTCAGGGGGCTCTGGAAACACCATATATTTT	CASSYSGGSGNTIYF
-	TRBJ1-5	TRBV5-4	-	TGTGCCAGCAGCACACAGGGTGTGGAGCCCCAGCATTTT	CASSTQGVEPQHF